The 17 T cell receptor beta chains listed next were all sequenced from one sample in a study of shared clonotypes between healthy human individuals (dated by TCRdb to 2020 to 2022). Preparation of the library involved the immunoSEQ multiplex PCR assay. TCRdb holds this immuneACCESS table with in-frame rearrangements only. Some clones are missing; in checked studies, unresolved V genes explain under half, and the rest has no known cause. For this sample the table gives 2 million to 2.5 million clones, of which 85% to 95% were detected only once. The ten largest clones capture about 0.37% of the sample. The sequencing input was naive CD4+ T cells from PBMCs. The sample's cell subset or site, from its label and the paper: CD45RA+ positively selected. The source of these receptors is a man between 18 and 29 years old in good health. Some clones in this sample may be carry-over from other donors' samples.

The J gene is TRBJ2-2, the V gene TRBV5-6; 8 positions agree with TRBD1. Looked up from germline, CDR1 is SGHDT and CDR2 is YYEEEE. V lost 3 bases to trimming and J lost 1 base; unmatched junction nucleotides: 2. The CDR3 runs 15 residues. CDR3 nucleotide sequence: TGTGCCAGCAGCTGGGGGACAGGGAACACCGGGGAGCTGTTTTTT. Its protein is CASSWGTGNTGELFF.

The CDR3 reads CASAAAGIYNEQFF. CDR3 bases: TGTGCCAGCGCGGCGGCAGGGATCTACAATGAGCAGTTCTTC. J is TRBJ2-1 and V is TRBV7-9; a possible D gene is TRBD1 (5 bases). V lost 8 bases and J 3 bases, leaving 14 bases between the germline ends. Germline CDR1 reads SEHNR; CDR2 reads FQNEAQ (reference sequence). The CDR3 has 14 amino acids.

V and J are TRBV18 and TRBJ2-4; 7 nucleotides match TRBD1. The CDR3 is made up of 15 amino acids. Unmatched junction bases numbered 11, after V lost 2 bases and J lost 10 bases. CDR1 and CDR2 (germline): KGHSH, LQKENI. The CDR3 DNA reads TGTGCCAGCTCACCAGGGACAGACGCCGTCCAGATTCAGTACTTC. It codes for CASSPGTDAVQIQYF.

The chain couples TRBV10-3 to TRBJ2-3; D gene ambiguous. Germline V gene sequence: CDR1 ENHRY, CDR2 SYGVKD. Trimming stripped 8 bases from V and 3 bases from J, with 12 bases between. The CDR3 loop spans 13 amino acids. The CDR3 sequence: CAIGSLGTDTQYF. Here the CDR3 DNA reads TGTGCCATCGGATCTTTGGGGACAGATACGCAGTATTTT.

CDR3 sequence reads: CASNDRDRGVNQPQHF. The CDR3 region has the DNA TGTGCCAGTAATGACAGGGACAGGGGCGTAAATCAGCCCCAGCATTTT. This chain connects TRBV19 to TRBJ1-5; 10 bases are a match to TRBD1. There are 16 residues in the CDR3. The trim removed 7 bases at V and 4 bases at J, leaving 10 bases unmatched. Germline loops: CDR1 LNHDA, CDR2 SQIVND (reference sequence). Looking up the rest from reference TRBV19 and TRBJ1-5 gives the full variable domain: DGGITQSPKYLFRKEGQNVTLSCEQNLNHDAMYWYRQDPGQGLRLIYYSQIVNDFQKGDIAEGYSVSREKKESFPLTVTSAQKNPTAFYLCASNDRDRGVNQPQHFGDGTRLSIL.

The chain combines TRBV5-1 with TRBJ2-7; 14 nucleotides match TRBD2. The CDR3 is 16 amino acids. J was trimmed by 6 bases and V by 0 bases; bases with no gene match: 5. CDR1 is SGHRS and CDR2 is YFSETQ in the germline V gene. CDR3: CASSLGLAGGYGEQYF. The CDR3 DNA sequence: TGCGCCAGCAGCTTGGGACTAGCGGGAGGGTACGGCGAGCAGTACTTC.

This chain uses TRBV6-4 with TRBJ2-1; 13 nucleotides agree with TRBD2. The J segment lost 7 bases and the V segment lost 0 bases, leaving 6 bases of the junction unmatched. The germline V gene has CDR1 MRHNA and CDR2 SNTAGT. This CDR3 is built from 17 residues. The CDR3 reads CASSDSMVTSGGNEQFF. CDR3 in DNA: TGTGCCAGCAGTGACTCGATGGTGACTAGCGGGGGGAATGAGCAGTTCTTC.

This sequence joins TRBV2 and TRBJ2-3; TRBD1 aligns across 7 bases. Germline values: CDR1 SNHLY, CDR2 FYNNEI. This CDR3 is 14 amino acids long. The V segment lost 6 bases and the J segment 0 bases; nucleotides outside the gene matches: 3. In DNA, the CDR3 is TGTGCCAGCAGCCGGGACAGTAGCACAGATACGCAGTATTTT. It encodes CASSRDSSTDTQYF.

The CDR3 DNA follows: TGTGCCAGCAGTGCCCTACAGGGACGTGGGGGGACCGGGGAGCTGTTTTTT. Residues: CASSALQGRGGTGELFF. The gene calls are TRBV28 and TRBJ2-2; the D gene could be TRBD1 or TRBD2 (6 bases each). CDR1 is MDHEN, CDR2 SYDVKM, per germline. This CDR3 has 17 residues. V was pared by 5 bases and J by 5 bases, with 21 bases between.

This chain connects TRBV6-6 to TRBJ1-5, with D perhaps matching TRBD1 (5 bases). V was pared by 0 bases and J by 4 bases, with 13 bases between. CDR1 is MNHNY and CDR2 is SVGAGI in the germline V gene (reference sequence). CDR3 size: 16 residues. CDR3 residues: CASSYSRQGKNQPQHF. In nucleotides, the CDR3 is TGTGCCAGCAGTTACTCTAGGCAGGGAAAGAATCAGCCCCAGCATTTT.

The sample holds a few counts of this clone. CDR3 loop: CASSQAGGQPQHF. The CDR3 bases are TGCGCCAGCAGCCAAGCAGGCGGTCAGCCCCAGCATTTT. The rearrangement uses TRBV4-1 and TRBJ1-5; D is undetermined. Deletions cut 1 base from V and 6 bases from J, with 7 bases between. CDR3 length: 13 residues. CDR1 is MGHRA, CDR2 YSYEKL, per germline.

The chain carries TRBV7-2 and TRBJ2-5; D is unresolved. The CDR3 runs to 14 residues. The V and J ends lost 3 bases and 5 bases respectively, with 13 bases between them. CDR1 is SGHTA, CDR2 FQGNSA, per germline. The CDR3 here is CASSFGPLGETQYF. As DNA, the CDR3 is TGTGCCAGCAGCTTCGGCCCGTTAGGGGAGACCCAGTACTTC.

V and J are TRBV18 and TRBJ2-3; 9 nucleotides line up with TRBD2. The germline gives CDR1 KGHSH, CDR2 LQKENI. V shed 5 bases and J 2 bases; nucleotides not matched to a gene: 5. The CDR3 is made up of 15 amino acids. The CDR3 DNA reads TGTGCCAGCTCAGCGACTAGCGGTTCCACAGATACGCAGTATTTT. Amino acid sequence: CASSATSGSTDTQYF.

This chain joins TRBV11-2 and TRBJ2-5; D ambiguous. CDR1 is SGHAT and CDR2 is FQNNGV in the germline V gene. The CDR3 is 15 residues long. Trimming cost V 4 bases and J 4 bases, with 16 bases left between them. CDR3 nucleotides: TGTGCCAGCAGCTCTAACTTGGGGATAGGAGAGACCCAGTACTTC. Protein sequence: CASSSNLGIGETQYF.

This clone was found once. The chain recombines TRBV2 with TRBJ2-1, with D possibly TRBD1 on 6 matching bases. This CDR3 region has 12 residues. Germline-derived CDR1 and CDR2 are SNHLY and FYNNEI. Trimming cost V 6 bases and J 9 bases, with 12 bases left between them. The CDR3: CASSHRVGEQFF. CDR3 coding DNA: TGTGCCAGCAGCCACAGGGTCGGTGAGCAGTTCTTC.

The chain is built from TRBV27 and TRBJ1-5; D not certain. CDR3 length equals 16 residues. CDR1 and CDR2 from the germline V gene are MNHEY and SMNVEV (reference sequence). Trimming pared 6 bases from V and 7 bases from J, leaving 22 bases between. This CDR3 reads CASRARGGFGKQPQHF. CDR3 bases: TGTGCCAGCAGGGCCCGCGGCGGGTTTGGAAAACAGCCCCAGCATTTT.

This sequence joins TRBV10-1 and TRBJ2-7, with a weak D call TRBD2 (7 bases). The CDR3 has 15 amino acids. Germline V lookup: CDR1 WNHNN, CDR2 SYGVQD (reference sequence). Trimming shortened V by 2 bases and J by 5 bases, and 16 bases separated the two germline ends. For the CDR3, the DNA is TGCGCCAGCAGTGAGAGGGCAGGGGAGGGGGACGAGCAGTACTTC. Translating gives CASSERAGEGDEQYF.